This T cell receptor (beta chain) was sequenced during a study of blood T cells in healthy people across ages. The CDR3 is made up of 18 amino acids. Trimming stripped 1 base from V and 1 base from J, with 14 bases between. Alongside a J-beta primer mix, a sample-barcoded 5' primer served in a second PCR lasting roughly 6 to 11 cycles. TCRdb reprocessed the 5' RACE reads with MiXCR, giving one entry per CDR3 protein. The sample has roughly 1 million distinct CDR3 sequences; approximately 25% are singletons. These data were also filed under a second study, of T cells of mothers and their children.

V is TRBV12-3 or TRBV12-4 and J is TRBJ2-6; possible D gene TRBD2, 6 bases. The clonotype originates from a girl aged 2-9 years in good health. The specimen sequenced was blood. The CDR3 reads CASSLELRGRSGANVLTF. The CDR3 coding sequence is TGTGCCAGCAGTTTAGAGTTGCGGGGTCGATCTGGGGCCAACGTCCTGACTTTC.